Shown below are 30 T cell receptor beta chains from a single sample sequenced in a study of blood T cell repertoires in COVID-19 (TCRdb year 2020). The library was obtained by the immunoSEQ multiplex PCR assay. This immuneACCESS table, as held by TCRdb, lists in-frame sequences with V and J called but not all clones. Of the missing ones, under half trace to an unresolved V gene in checked studies; the others have no known cause. The sample table lists about 88,000 clones, roughly 90% of them with a count of one. Approximately 1.7% of the sample belongs to the ten largest clones. Sequencing used peripheral blood. Receptors were obtained from a man aged 55 to 69 with acute or convalescent COVID-19.

This chain's CDR3 is CASSTGRNRDSGEKLFF. In DNA, the CDR3 is TGTGCCAGTAGTACCGGAAGGAACAGGGACAGTGGTGAAAAACTGTTTTTT. This chain links TRBV19 with TRBJ1-4, with 7 bases aligning to TRBD1. The CDR3 consists of 17 residues. The V gene's germline CDR1 is LNHDA and CDR2 SQIVND (reference sequence). V shed 4 bases and J 7 bases; nucleotides not matched to a gene: 15.

This rearrangement joins TRBV9 to TRBJ1-6, with 7 bases fitting TRBD1. The CDR3 sequence is 14 residues long. Germline V gives CDR1 SGDLS, CDR2 YYNGEE. Unmatched junction bases numbered 6, after V lost 5 bases and J lost 7 bases. CDR3 residues: CASSWDSENSPLHF. The DNA of the CDR3 is TGTGCCAGCAGTTGGGACAGCGAGAATTCACCCCTCCACTTT.

This chain links TRBV5-6 with TRBJ1-5; 7 nucleotides match TRBD1. This CDR3 contains 15 residues. V was pared by 2 bases and J by 4 bases, with 6 bases of the junction left unmatched. Germline V lookup: CDR1 SGHDT, CDR2 YYEEEE. Here the CDR3 DNA reads TGTGCCAGCAGCTTCGGACACAGGGGAAATCAGCCCCAGCATTTT. This encodes CASSFGHRGNQPQHF.

The chain has TRBV7-9 and TRBJ1-6; 12 bases line up with TRBD1. Losses at the gene ends were 5 bases for V and 8 bases for J; bases not matched to a gene: 4. Germline-derived CDR1 and CDR2 are SEHNR and FQNEAQ (reference sequence). The CDR3 is 15 amino acids. Written as DNA, the CDR3 is TGTGCCAGCAGCCCGGGACAGGGGGCGGATTCACCCCTCCACTTT. It codes for CASSPGQGADSPLHF.

The J gene is TRBJ2-7, the V gene TRBV20-1; D might be TRBD1 (5 bases). CDR3 size: 15 residues. Germline V gene data show CDR1 as DFQATT and CDR2 as SNEGSKA (reference sequence). Trimming shortened V by 3 bases and J by 6 bases, and 21 bases separated the two germline ends. The DNA of the CDR3 is TGCAGTGCTAGTTTAGGGGCCCTCTTTACGGGCGAGCAGTACTTC. Translating it yields CSASLGALFTGEQYF.

The V and J genes are TRBV10-3 and TRBJ1-3; D is unresolved. Trimming took 7 bases from V and 4 from J, leaving 11 bases between them. The CDR3 contains 13 residues. The germline V gene has CDR1 ENHRY and CDR2 SYGVKD. Written as DNA, the CDR3 is TGTGCCATCAAAGTTGGCTCCGGAAACACCATATATTTT. Translated, it gives CAIKVGSGNTIYF.

The chain links TRBV19 to TRBJ1-5, with D perhaps TRBD1 (5 bases). The germline gives CDR1 LNHDA, CDR2 SQIVND (reference sequence). This CDR3 is built from 14 residues. The V and J ends lost 5 bases and 4 bases respectively, with 12 bases between them. Here the CDR3 reads CASSRQGTNQPQHF. For the CDR3, the DNA is TGTGCCAGTAGTCGTCAGGGAACGAATCAGCCCCAGCATTTT.

The V gene is TRBV6-5, the J gene TRBJ2-1, with D perhaps matching TRBD1 (5 bases). V was trimmed by 7 bases and J by 0 bases, leaving 13 bases between them. The CDR3 covers 15 residues. In germline, CDR1 is MNHEY, CDR2 SVGAGI. The CDR3, as DNA: TGTGCCAGCACCCAGGGCCCGAGCTCCTACAATGAGCAGTTCTTC. This translates into CASTQGPSSYNEQFF.

This chain connects TRBV7-8 to TRBJ2-7; TRBD2 agrees at 7 bases. Germline trimming cut 1 base from V and 3 bases from J; bases unmatched to any gene: 6. The CDR3 length is 15 residues. Germline V gene lookup returns CDR1 SGHVS and CDR2 FQNEAQ. DNA for the CDR3: TGTGCCAGCAGCTTAGTGGCGGGAGTAAGCTACGAGCAGTACTTC. Translated, it gives CASSLVAGVSYEQYF.

The chain joins TRBV7-2 to TRBJ2-1; 7 bases fit TRBD1. The CDR3 spans 13 residues. The V and J ends lost 3 bases and 5 bases, in that order; junction bases with no gene match: 1. CDR1 is SGHTA, CDR2 FQGNSA, per germline. The CDR3 here is CASSLDRNNEQFF. The CDR3, as DNA: TGTGCCAGCAGCTTGGACAGGAACAATGAGCAGTTCTTC.

The chain couples TRBV3-1 (or the pseudogene TRBV3-2) to TRBJ1-5; D unresolved. The germline CDR1 and CDR2 sequences are LGHDT and YNNKEL (reference sequence). Trimming took off 0 bases at V and 6 bases at J, with 6 bases between the two ends. The CDR3 runs to 13 residues. CDR3 sequence: CASSQESSQPQHF. CDR3 DNA sequence: TGTGCCAGCAGCCAAGAGTCCAGTCAGCCCCAGCATTTT.

The rearrangement uses TRBV5-1 and TRBJ2-5; D gene unclear. Germline lookup yields CDR1 SGHRS and CDR2 YFSETQ. The V end lost 3 bases, the J end lost 5 bases, and 11 bases lay between the germline ends. The CDR3 is made up of 13 amino acids. The CDR3 spells CASSSITAETQYF. CDR3 bases: TGCGCCAGCAGCTCAATAACCGCGGAGACCCAGTACTTC.

For the CDR3, the DNA is TGTGCCAGTCACCGGGCAGGGGGCCCCTTGAACACTGAAGCTTTCTTT. Translating gives CASHRAGGPLNTEAFF. This chain links TRBV19 with TRBJ1-1; the match to TRBD1 covers 8 bases. Germline V CDR1 and CDR2: LNHDA, SQIVND (reference sequence). The CDR3 has 16 amino acids. J gave up 0 bases and V 8 bases, and 11 bases lay outside the gene matches.

This clone was counted a single time. CDR3 sequence (DNA): TGTGCCAGCAGTTTGGTGGAAGGGGGAGATGGCTACACCTTC. This translates into CASSLVEGGDGYTF. The chain employs TRBV28 and TRBJ1-2; D is possibly TRBD1 (6 bases). This CDR3 is built from 14 residues. V dropped 3 bases and J dropped 6 bases, with 14 bases sitting between them. The germline CDR1 and CDR2 sequences are MDHEN and SYDVKM.

This clone has just a few counts. The chain is built from TRBV19 and TRBJ2-5; no firm D call. The CDR3 runs 14 residues. Trimming removed 3 bases from V and 4 bases from J, with 12 bases in between. Germline V gene data show CDR1 as LNHDA and CDR2 as SQIVND (reference sequence). Written as DNA, the CDR3 is TGTGCCAGTAGTATTCAAGTCTCCGGAGAGACCCAGTACTTC. Its protein is CASSIQVSGETQYF.

The gene calls are TRBV7-9 and TRBJ1-1; TRBD1 aligns across 8 bases. V trimming: 5 bases; J trimming: 11 bases; junction bases outside the gene matches: 16. The germline V gene has CDR1 SEHNR and CDR2 FQNEAQ (reference sequence). CDR3 length: 15 amino acids. The CDR3 loop reads CASSVTGGSQKVAFF. CDR3 DNA sequence: TGTGCCAGCAGCGTTACAGGGGGTAGTCAGAAAGTCGCTTTCTTT.

The chain recombines TRBV28 with TRBJ2-7, with 7 bases aligning to TRBD1. The ends lost 10 bases at V and 8 bases at J; junction bases unmatched: 5. The CDR3 totals 10 residues. Per germline, CDR1 MDHEN and CDR2 SYDVKM. In nucleotides, the CDR3 is TGTGCCATCCCAGGGGGACAGCAGTACTTC. Its protein product is CAIPGGQQYF.

The rearrangement uses TRBV24-1 and TRBJ2-3, with 7 bases that match TRBD1. Germline CDR1 is KGHDR and CDR2 is SFDVKD. The CDR3 is 13 amino acids. Losses at the gene ends were 10 bases for V and 2 bases for J; bases not matched to a gene: 5. Written as DNA, the CDR3 is TGTGCCACTTCGGGACAGCTCACAGATACGCAGTATTTT. Its protein product is CATSGQLTDTQYF.

V usage is TRBV30 and J usage is TRBJ1-1; 7 nucleotides agree with TRBD1. Germline-derived CDR1 and CDR2 are GTSNPN and SVGIG (reference sequence). Unmatched junction bases numbered 5, after V lost 4 bases and J lost 3 bases. The CDR3 spans 13 residues. The CDR3 loop is CAWTEGAYTEAFF. CDR3 coding DNA: TGTGCCTGGACGGAGGGGGCCTACACTGAAGCTTTCTTT.

The rearrangement uses TRBV19 and TRBJ1-1; TRBD1 matches 7 bases. V gave up 5 bases and J gave up 7 bases; unmatched junction bases: 4. CDR1 and CDR2 from the germline V gene are LNHDA and SQIVND (reference sequence). The CDR3 has 12 amino acids. The CDR3: CASSPWTGEAFF. CDR3 DNA: TGTGCCAGTAGTCCCTGGACAGGTGAAGCTTTCTTT.

The rearrangement links TRBV11-3 to TRBJ2-7; tentative D call: TRBD1 (5 bases). V gave up 0 bases and J gave up 1 base, with 7 bases separating them. This CDR3 has 14 amino acids. Germline-derived CDR1 and CDR2 are SGHNT and YENEEA. The CDR3 loop is CASSLEGVSYEQYF. Here the CDR3 DNA reads TGTGCCAGCAGCTTAGAAGGGGTATCCTACGAGCAGTACTTC.

This rearrangement joins TRBV7-9 to TRBJ2-1; D remains ambiguous. Germline CDR1 is SEHNR and CDR2 is FQNEAQ (reference sequence). V was trimmed by 1 base and J by 10 bases, leaving 8 bases between them. The CDR3 runs 12 residues. Written as DNA, the CDR3 is TGTGCCAGCAGCTTAGAACTTCACGAGCAGTTCTTC. Residues: CASSLELHEQFF.

J is TRBJ1-4 and V is TRBV15; D possibly corresponds to TRBD1 (5 bases). V lost 1 base to trimming and J lost 5 bases, with 5 bases between them. From germline, CDR1 is LNHNV and CDR2 YYDKDF (reference sequence). The CDR3 covers 13 residues. The CDR3 DNA reads TGTGCCACCAGCAGAGGACAGAATGAAAAACTGTTTTTT. Protein: CATSRGQNEKLFF.

The chain combines TRBV5-5 with TRBJ2-7; D remains unclear. The CDR3 extends over 16 amino acids. The germline gives CDR1 SGHKS, CDR2 YYEKEE (reference sequence). V was cut by 4 bases and J by 0 bases, with 17 bases left in between. The CDR3 coding sequence is TGTGCCAGCAGCATGTCAGACTTTCCGAGCTCCTACGAGCAGTACTTC. It codes for CASSMSDFPSSYEQYF.

The chain combines TRBV6-2 or TRBV6-3 with TRBJ2-1; 15 nucleotides line up with TRBD2. The CDR3 is 14 amino acids. The J segment lost 13 bases and the V segment lost 6 bases, leaving 7 bases of the junction unmatched. Germline CDR1 and CDR2: MNHEY and SVGEGT. This chain's CDR3 is CASSLGLAGGKQFF. The CDR3 DNA sequence: TGTGCCAGCAGCCTGGGACTAGCGGGAGGTAAACAGTTCTTC.

The gene calls are TRBV4-1 and TRBJ2-5; 10 positions agree with TRBD2. Germline trimming cut 2 bases from V and 5 bases from J; bases unmatched to any gene: 11. Germline V gene lookup returns CDR1 MGHRA and CDR2 YSYEKL. This CDR3 contains 17 residues. CDR3 loop: CASSQSGAGGVGETQYF. CDR3 bases: TGCGCCAGCAGCCAATCGGGAGCGGGAGGGGTTGGGGAGACCCAGTACTTC.

The gene calls are TRBV5-1 and TRBJ1-1; possibly TRBD1 for D (6 bases). Germline V CDR1 and CDR2: SGHRS, YFSETQ. V was pared by 0 bases and J by 2 bases, with 11 bases between. There are 15 residues in the CDR3. The CDR3 loop is CASSLGGTLNTEAFF. DNA for the CDR3: TGCGCCAGCAGCTTGGGAGGGACACTTAACACTGAAGCTTTCTTT.

The V gene is TRBV3-1 (or the pseudogene TRBV3-2), the J gene TRBJ1-3; 12 positions match TRBD1. Trimming removed 9 bases from V and 7 bases from J; junction bases left unmatched: 7. The CDR3 runs 14 residues. In germline, CDR1 is LGHDT, CDR2 YNNKEL (reference sequence). The CDR3 protein is CASKGTGGQNTIYF. The CDR3, as DNA: TGTGCCAGTAAAGGGACAGGGGGCCAGAACACCATATATTTT.

J is TRBJ1-1 and V is TRBV28, with D unresolved. This CDR3 comprises 12 residues. Trimming pared 3 bases from V and 1 base from J, leaving 3 bases between. Germline CDR1 reads MDHEN; CDR2 reads SYDVKM. This CDR3 reads CASSFRNTEAFF. CDR3 nucleotide sequence: TGTGCCAGCAGTTTCAGGAACACTGAAGCTTTCTTT.

The CDR3 sequence is CASSSTIKFLGNEQFF. For the CDR3, the DNA is TGTGCCAGCAGTTCGACTATTAAGTTCCTCGGGAATGAGCAGTTCTTC. This chain connects TRBV28 to TRBJ2-1; tentatively, D is TRBD2 (5 bases). Germline lookup yields CDR1 MDHEN and CDR2 SYDVKM. The V end lost 4 bases, the J end lost 7 bases, and 20 bases lay between the germline ends. This CDR3 comprises 16 residues.